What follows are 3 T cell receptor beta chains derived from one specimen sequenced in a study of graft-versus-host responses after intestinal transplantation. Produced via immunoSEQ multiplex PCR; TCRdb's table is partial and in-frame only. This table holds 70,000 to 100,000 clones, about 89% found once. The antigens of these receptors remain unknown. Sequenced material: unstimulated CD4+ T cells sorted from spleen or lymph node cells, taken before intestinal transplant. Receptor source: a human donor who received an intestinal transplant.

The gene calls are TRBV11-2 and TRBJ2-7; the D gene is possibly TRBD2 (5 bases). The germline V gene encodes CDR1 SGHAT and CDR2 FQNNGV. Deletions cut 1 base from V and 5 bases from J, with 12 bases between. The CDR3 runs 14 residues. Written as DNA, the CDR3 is TGTGCCAGCAGCTTAGGCGGGCACTGGGACGAGCAGTACTTC. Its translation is CASSLGGHWDEQYF.

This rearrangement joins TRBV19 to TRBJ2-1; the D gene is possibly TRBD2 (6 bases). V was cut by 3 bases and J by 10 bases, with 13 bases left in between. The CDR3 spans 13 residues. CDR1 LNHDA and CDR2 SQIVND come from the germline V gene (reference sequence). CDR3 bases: TGTGCCAGTAGTATTCGGGGTGGGGGGGAGCAGTTCTTC. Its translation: CASSIRGGGEQFF.

The CDR3 loop is CASSLGQAAANEKLFF. The CDR3 nucleotides read TGTGCCAGCAGCTTAGGACAGGCCGCGGCTAATGAAAAACTGTTTTTT. The chain couples TRBV7-9 to TRBJ1-4; a possible D gene is TRBD1 (6 bases). The germline CDR1 and CDR2 sequences are SEHNR and FQNEAQ (reference sequence). The CDR3 consists of 16 residues. With 1 base removed from V and 3 bases from J, the gap between germline ends came to 12 bases. The entire variable domain, with the rest obtained from reference TRBV7-9 and TRBJ1-4, is as follows: DTGVSQNPRHKITKRGQNVTFRCDPISEHNRLYWYRQTLGQGPEFLTYFQNEAQLEKSRLLSDRFSAERPKGSFSTLEIQRTEQGDSAMYLCASSLGQAAANEKLFFGSGTQLSVL.